This passage covers 8 T cell receptor beta chains from one sample sequenced in a study of Graves' ophthalmopathy and Graves' hyperthyroidism. From RNA, the CDR3 regions of TCR beta chains were amplified and sequenced. The library came from an HTBI-primed first-round RT-PCR and a second-round multiplex PCR. TCRdb itself ran the multiplex PCR reads through MiXCR, one entry per CDR3 protein. Here the sample spans roughly 50,000 distinct CDR3 sequences, more than 40% being singletons. Sample: peripheral blood. These receptors came from an adult woman with Graves' ophthalmopathy.

The CDR3 DNA reads TGTGCCACCAGCAGAGCTCTTGGGACTAGCGGGACAGGGGGCGAAGAGACCCAGTACTTC. Amino acids: CATSRALGTSGTGGEETQYF. The gene calls are TRBV15 and TRBJ2-5; maybe TRBD2 (13 bases). Germline V gene data show CDR1 as LNHNV and CDR2 as YYDKDF (reference sequence). This CDR3 spans 20 amino acids. V gave up 1 base and J gave up 3 bases, with 27 bases separating them.

This chain connects TRBV14 to TRBJ2-1; the match to TRBD2 covers 9 bases. The CDR3 length is 14 residues. Germline CDR1 SGHDN, CDR2 FVKESK. DNA for the CDR3: TGTGCTAGAGTAGCGGGAGACCCCTACAATGAGCAGTTCTTC. Translated: CARVAGDPYNEQFF.

The chain carries TRBV20-1 and TRBJ1-1; TRBD1 is a possible D gene (5 bases). The CDR3 has 13 residues. CDR1 is DFQATT, CDR2 SNEGSKA, per germline (reference sequence). With 3 bases removed from V and 6 bases from J, the gap between germline ends came to 14 bases. The CDR3 nucleotides read TGCAGTGCTAGGGATGGGGGGATAGCTGAAGCTTTCTTT. It codes for CSARDGGIAEAFF.

This clonotype showed up many times. The CDR3, as DNA: TGTGCTAGTCGGCCAGACTCCTACAATGAGCAGTTCTTC. It is translated as CASRPDSYNEQFF. The V gene is TRBV27, the J gene TRBJ2-1; D remains ambiguous. There are 13 residues in the CDR3. Germline V lookup: CDR1 MNHEY, CDR2 SMNVEV (reference sequence).

This clonotype was seen ten or more times. This sequence joins TRBV4-3 and TRBJ2-6; no clear D. CDR3 length: 17 residues. Trimming stripped 0 bases from V and 0 bases from J, with 9 bases between. The V gene's germline CDR1 is LGHNA and CDR2 YSLEER. The CDR3 region is CASSQDGKSSGANVLTF. As DNA, the CDR3 is TGCGCCAGCAGCCAAGATGGGAAAAGCTCTGGGGCCAACGTCCTGACTTTC.

The rearrangement links TRBV10-3 to TRBJ2-7, with 8 nucleotides matching TRBD1. J gave up 4 bases and V 7 bases, and 6 bases lay outside the gene matches. The CDR3 totals 13 residues. Per the germline V gene, CDR1 is ENHRY and CDR2 is SYGVKD. CDR3 nucleotides: TGTGCCATCAAGAGTGACAGGGGTTACGAGCAGTACTTC. Translating it yields CAIKSDRGYEQYF.

The chain recombines TRBV9 with TRBJ1-1; 8 bases are shared with TRBD1. The CDR3 covers 14 residues. V lost 3 bases and J lost 4; bases outside the gene matches: 5. The germline gives CDR1 SGDLS, CDR2 YYNGEE. CDR3 coding DNA: TGTGCCAGCAGCGCCCACACAGGGGGCACTGAAGCTTTCTTT. It codes for CASSAHTGGTEAFF.

The chain employs TRBV25-1 and TRBJ2-3, with 10 bases aligning to TRBD2. With 2 bases clipped from V and 3 bases from J, the junction kept 11 bases outside the gene matches. CDR3 length: 18 residues. Per germline, CDR1 MGHDK and CDR2 SYGVNS. The CDR3 loop reads CASSEEGASGSFTDTQYF. CDR3 in DNA: TGTGCCAGCAGTGAAGAAGGTGCTAGCGGGAGCTTTACAGATACGCAGTATTTT. Together with reference TRBV25-1 and TRBJ2-3, the CDR3 gives the full variable domain: EADIYQTPRYLVIGTGKKITLECSQTMGHDKMYWYQQDPGMELHLIHYSYGVNSTEKGDLSSESTVSRIRTEHFPLTLESARPSHTSQYLCASSEEGASGSFTDTQYFGPGTRLTVL.